This entry lists 8 T cell receptor beta chains sequenced from one sample in a study of blood T cell repertoires in COVID-19. Assay: immunoSEQ multiplex PCR; the TCRdb copy retains only in-frame clones and omits some. Of 250,000 to 350,000 clones in the sample, approximately 84% were seen once. The specimen was peripheral blood. The receptors were gathered from a human donor with COVID-19, enrolled during active disease. The donor label of this sample is uncertain.

This clone was detected many times. The chain joins TRBV29-1 to TRBJ2-3; 7 bases line up with TRBD1. J lost 4 bases, V lost 7 bases, and 5 bases had no gene match. Germline V gene sequence: CDR1 SQVTM, CDR2 ANQGSEA. CDR3 length: 12 residues. CDR3 nucleotides: TGCAGCGCTGGACAGGAGCCAGATACGCAGTATTTT. Residues: CSAGQEPDTQYF.

This chain links TRBV10-3 with TRBJ2-5; 16 positions match TRBD2. With V trimmed by 8 bases and J by 2 bases, 8 bases remained unmatched. CDR3 size: 17 residues. Germline V CDR1 and CDR2: ENHRY, SYGVKD. The CDR3 nucleotides are TGTGCCATCCGGGGGGGACTAGCGGGAGGGTGGCAAGAGACCCAGTACTTC. It translates to CAIRGGLAGGWQETQYF.

This chain uses TRBV7-9 with TRBJ2-2; D might be TRBD1 (6 bases). This CDR3 region has 13 residues. V gave up 4 bases and J gave up 7 bases, with 10 bases separating them. CDR1 and CDR2 from the germline V gene are SEHNR and FQNEAQ (reference sequence). The CDR3 sequence: CASSSDSGGELFF. Written as DNA, the CDR3 is TGTGCCAGCAGCTCGGACAGCGGCGGGGAGCTGTTTTTT.

The chain links TRBV18 to TRBJ2-5; D not certain. The germline V gene has CDR1 KGHSH and CDR2 LQKENI. V shed 2 bases and J shed 1 base, with 8 bases lying between them. CDR3 length: 14 amino acids. The CDR3 reads CASSPGRAQETQYF. CDR3 nucleotide sequence: TGTGCCAGCTCACCAGGGCGCGCCCAAGAGACCCAGTACTTC.

The gene calls are TRBV3-1 (or the pseudogene TRBV3-2) and TRBJ1-2, with 7 bases fitting TRBD1. The CDR3 has 16 residues. Germline trimming cut 1 base from V and 7 bases from J; bases unmatched to any gene: 12. Per germline, CDR1 LGHDT and CDR2 YNNKEL (reference sequence). CDR3 amino acids: CASSQARGRGIGGYTF. DNA for the CDR3: TGTGCCAGCAGCCAAGCCCGGGGCAGGGGGATTGGTGGCTACACCTTC.

This clone was detected once. V usage is TRBV7-9 and J usage is TRBJ2-1; 13 nucleotides align to TRBD2. From germline, CDR1 is SEHNR and CDR2 FQNEAQ (reference sequence). There are 17 residues in the CDR3. With V trimmed by 1 base and J by 9 bases, 9 bases remained unmatched. The DNA for the CDR3 is TGTGCCAGCAGCTTAGTACGGGGGACTAGCGGGAAGGGTGAGCAGTTCTTC. Its protein product is CASSLVRGTSGKGEQFF.

In this sample, this clone turned up once. The chain uses TRBV4-2 and TRBJ1-5; 11 bases line up with TRBD1. V dropped 0 bases and J dropped 7; count of bases not matched to a gene: 5. The CDR3 length is 16 residues. Germline V gene sequence: CDR1 LGHNA, CDR2 YNFKEQ. CDR3 protein: CASSQEGGTGGQPQHF. The CDR3 DNA reads TGTGCCAGCAGCCAAGAGGGCGGGACAGGGGGACAGCCCCAGCATTTT.

The chain joins TRBV4-2 to TRBJ1-1; a possible D gene is TRBD1 (6 bases). Germline V gene lookup returns CDR1 LGHNA and CDR2 YNFKEQ. Trimming removed 5 bases from V and 1 base from J, with 11 bases in between. This CDR3 has 14 residues. CDR3 DNA: TGTGCCAGCAGCATACAGGGACCGAACACTGAAGCTTTCTTT. This translates into CASSIQGPNTEAFF.